This note documents a single T cell receptor beta chain sequence. This clonotype was detected a few times. Its antigen remains unidentified. No base quality values were provided; no much bigger clone lies one nucleotide off. The data derive from a study of identical twins (dated by TCRdb to 2016 to 2017). Describing the broader study: The study deep-sequenced TCR alpha and beta repertoires from monozygotic twins, unrelated adults of various ages and cord blood to test whether fetal clonotypes persist. To rule out contamination, the twin experiments were replicated at different times with different library preparation protocols.

Clipping removes 4 bases from V and 3 bases from J, with 6 as the unmatched junction base count. The CDR3 starts with the cysteine, ends with the phenylalanine, and has 16 residues. Only the CDR3 portion is preserved as DNA: 48 bases, with reading frame beginning at the first base. Taken from the germline V gene, the CDR1 and CDR2 loops are SGHVS and FQNEAQ. Library generation was performed with 5' RACE. Sequenced using an Illumina HiSeq 2000. Template switching added a universal primer binding site, and the final cDNA carried a unique molecular identifier that allowed TCR cDNA molecules to be counted accurately. Specific primers in the conserved constant-segment region were used to synthesize first-strand cDNA for the TCR alpha and beta chains. To control for contamination, every cDNA library was double barcoded, receiving both a SMART-Mk sample barcode and Illumina barcodes. Two successive PCR steps introduced TruSeq adapter sequences along with Illumina sample barcodes. Sequencing of the TCR alpha and beta cDNA libraries was done on the Illumina HiSeq platform using custom primers. On the study's bioinformatics: MiGEC was used to process raw reads and extract unique molecular identifiers, and MiXCR was used to find CDR3 positions. Recombination models were inferred per individual with the repgenHMM and IGoR tools using an EM algorithm. Shared clonotypes were analyzed with the tcR package in R, and sharing was normalized by the product of cloneset sizes. To study raw recombination without the effects of thymic and clonal selection, out-of-frame nonproductive sequences were analyzed. TCRdb trimmed public reads at Q25 via fastp, called clones via MiXCR and kept in-frame beta chains. Each entry merges the rows of one CDR3 protein and shows their most common DNA and genes. None of the V and J calls come from the authors' own analysis; TCRdb made them. The sample data list some 320,000 distinct CDR3 sequences, and approximately 13% of these were observed just once. The ten largest account for around 6.9% of the sample.

The research as a whole found: Invariant T cells such as MAIT and iNKT could partly confound zero-insertion analyses, though diverse VJ usage argued against this for most clonotypes. Compared with coincidental sharing between unrelated individuals, an excess of low generation-probability sequences was observed among out-of-frame TCR alpha sequences shared between twins. Because the same donors could not be followed over many years, the conclusions relied on cross-sectional statistical analysis. Excess twin sharing in beta out-of-frame sequences was weaker because fewer shared sequences lowered the signal-to-noise ratio. Out-of-frame TCR alpha sharing in monozygotic twins was systematically underestimated by recombination models, whereas sharing between unrelated individuals was in agreement with the recombination models. Abundant cord blood beta clonotypes carried fewer insertions; young adult naive repertoires showed a weaker similar trend, while memory repertoires showed none.

Every donor was a healthy Caucasian. Three pairs of female monozygotic twins, all aged about 18 to 29 years, made up the twin cohort. Positive isolation kits from Invitrogen were used to isolate the CD4+ and CD8+ T cell populations. These data also featured in a second study, about yellow fever vaccine responses in identical twins. As that second study puts it: The T cell response to vaccination in identical twins was reported by the authors to appear partly convergent and partly personalized. In identical twins, the study followed T cell clones that responded to the vaccine with precision.

The sample comprised CD8+ T cells sorted from blood. The receptor was isolated from a woman between 18 and 30 years old in good health. Here the chain combines TRBV7-8 and TRBJ2-2, with 9 bases matching TRBD2. The DNA reads TGTGCCAGCAGCTGGGGGACTAGCCTGCACACCGGGGAGCTGTTTTTT. This sequence encodes CASSWGTSLHTGELFF.